The source of this TCR beta chain is a study of shared clonotypes between healthy human individuals. Assay: immunoSEQ multiplex PCR; the TCRdb copy retains only in-frame clones and omits some. The sample includes millions of clones, roughly 95% of them seen just once. Trimming removed 2 bases from V and 2 bases from J; junction bases left unmatched: 2. The CDR3 length is 14 residues. Per the germline V gene, CDR1 is MNHEY and CDR2 is SVGAGI. Sequencing was carried out using naive CD4+ T cells sorted from blood. Described subset: CD45RA+ positively selected. This TCR was sampled from a man aged 18 to 30 in good health. This sequence joins TRBV6-5 and TRBJ1-2, with 7 bases aligning to TRBD1. Here the CDR3 DNA reads TGTGCCAGCAGTTACCAACAGGGGAACTATGGCTACACCTTC. Its translation: CASSYQQGNYGYTF.